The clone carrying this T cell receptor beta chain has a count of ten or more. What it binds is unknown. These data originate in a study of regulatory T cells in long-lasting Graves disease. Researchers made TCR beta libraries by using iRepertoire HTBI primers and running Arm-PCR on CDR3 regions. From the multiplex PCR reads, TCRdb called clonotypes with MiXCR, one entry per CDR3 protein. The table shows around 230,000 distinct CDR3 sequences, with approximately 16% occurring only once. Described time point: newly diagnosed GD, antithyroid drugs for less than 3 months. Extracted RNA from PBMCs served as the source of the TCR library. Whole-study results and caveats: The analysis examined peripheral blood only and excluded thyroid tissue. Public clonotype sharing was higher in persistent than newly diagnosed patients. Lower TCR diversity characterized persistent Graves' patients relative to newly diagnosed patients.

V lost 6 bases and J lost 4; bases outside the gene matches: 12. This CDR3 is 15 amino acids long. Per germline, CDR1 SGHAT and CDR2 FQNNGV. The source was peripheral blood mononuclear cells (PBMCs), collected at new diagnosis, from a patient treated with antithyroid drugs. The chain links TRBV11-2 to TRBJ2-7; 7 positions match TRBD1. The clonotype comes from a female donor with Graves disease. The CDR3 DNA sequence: TGTGCCAGCAGATATACCGGGACAGAAGAGTACGAGCAGTACTTC. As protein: CASRYTGTEEYEQYF.